Listed below are T cell receptor beta chains from one sample, sequenced in a study of shared clonotypes between healthy human individuals. Assay used: immunoSEQ multiplex PCR; TCRdb lists only in-frame clones, some missing. Of some 2,000,000 clones listed, about 95% were seen once; the top ten hold 1.1%. Sequencing input: naive CD8+ T cells sorted from blood. Receptors were obtained from a man aged 18 to 29 in good health. CDR3s include the opening cysteine and the closing phenylalanine or tryptophan. The D gene is left open where the match is weak. Clone size is stated in some rows and not others, as once, few, many or a class when expanded.

once,TRBJ2-7,NA,TRBV7-9,TGTGCCAGCAGCTTATCAGACTCCTACGAGCAGTACTTC,CASSLSDSYEQYF
NA,TRBJ2-5,NA,TRBV7-9,TGTGCCAGCAGCGCCCCGGCGGGGAAGCTCCGAAAGACCCAGTACTTC,CASSAPAGKLRKTQYF
NA,TRBJ1-2,NA,TRBV6-5,TGTGCCAGCAGGGGACCCCTGGATGGCTACACCTTC,CASRGPLDGYTF
NA,TRBJ2-3,TRBD2,TRBV7-9,TGTGCCAGCAGCGTCTCCCTGGGCGGGAGGTTTGCAGATACGCAGTATTTT,CASSVSLGGRFADTQYF
NA,TRBJ2-7,NA,TRBV27,TGTGCCAGCAGAGGACAGTATTACGAGCAGTACTTC,CASRGQYYEQYF
NA,TRBJ2-7,NA,TRBV5-6,TGTGCCAGCAGCTTACCGTTAGCGTTCCCCGGCGAGCAGTACTTC,CASSLPLAFPGEQYF
NA,TRBJ2-3,NA,TRBV18,TGTGCCAGCTCAACAGGTATTTGGACAGATACGCAGTATTTT,CASSTGIWTDTQYF
NA,TRBJ2-1,TRBD2,TRBV7-9,TGTGCCAGCAGCCCTCCTAGCGGGATCTACAATGAGCAGTTCTTC,CASSPPSGIYNEQFF
NA,TRBJ2-2,NA,TRBV5-6,TGTGCCAGCAGCTTATTTACCGGGGAGCTGTTTTTT,CASSLFTGELFF
NA,TRBJ2-5,TRBD2,TRBV5-5,TGTGCCAGCAGCAGGCCTAGCGGTCAAGAGACCCAGTACTTC,CASSRPSGQETQYF
NA,TRBJ2-1,NA,TRBV5-6,TGTGCCAGCAGCTTCGTGGGGTCCCTCAATGAGCAGTTCTTC,CASSFVGSLNEQFF
NA,TRBJ2-5,TRBD2,TRBV29-1,TGCAGCGTTGGACTAGCGGGGCTTGTTACTCGGGAGACCCAGTACTTC,CSVGLAGLVTRETQYF
NA,TRBJ2-7,TRBD2,TRBV7-9,TGTGCCAGCAGCGCACCAGGGGGAGCGGGAGGGCCTTTGAACGAGCAGTACTTC,CASSAPGGAGGPLNEQYF
NA,TRBJ2-5,NA,TRBV6-5,TGTGCCAGCAGTTATTCCCTGACAGACCAAGAGACCCAGTACTTC,CASSYSLTDQETQYF
NA,TRBJ2-6,NA,TRBV7-9,TGTGCCAGCAGCTTAGTGCAGGGCAGGGTTTCTGGGGCCAACGTCCTGACTTTC,CASSLVQGRVSGANVLTF
NA,TRBJ2-7,NA,TRBV14,TGTGCCAGCAGCGCCTACTCTGGGTACGAGCAGTACTTC,CASSAYSGYEQYF
NA,TRBJ2-3,TRBD1,TRBV27,TGTGCCAGCAGTTCGATTTCGACAGGGTTTGGCACAGATACGCAGTATTTT,CASSSISTGFGTDTQYF
NA,TRBJ2-7,NA,TRBV7-2,TGTGCCAGCAGCCCCATTTGGCCCTCCTACGAGCAGTACTTC,CASSPIWPSYEQYF
once,TRBJ2-3,NA,TRBV28,TGTGCCAGCAGAGTAACCGGGGCCAACACAGATACGCAGTATTTT,CASRVTGANTDTQYF
NA,TRBJ2-5,NA,TRBV10-2,TGCGCCAGCAGTGGTGGACGGGGGACACAAGAGACCCAGTACTTC,CASSGGRGTQETQYF
NA,TRBJ2-3,NA,TRBV11-2,TGTGCCAGCAGCTTAGAAGCCGGGTTAAACCCAGATACGCAGTATTTT,CASSLEAGLNPDTQYF
NA,TRBJ2-1,NA,TRBV14,TGTGCCAGCAGCCAAGATCCCCTCGGATCTGTTGGACAGCTCTCCTACAATGAGCAGTTCTTC,CASSQDPLGSVGQLSYNEQFF
once,TRBJ2-3,TRBD1,TRBV4-1,TGCGCCAGCAGCCAAGTGTTTGGAGGCGGACAGGGAGCAGATACGCAGTATTTT,CASSQVFGGGQGADTQYF
NA,TRBJ2-5,NA,TRBV6-5,TGTGCCAGCAGCCCTCGTTACCAAGAGACCCAGTACTTC,CASSPRYQETQYF
NA,TRBJ2-3,NA,TRBV6-1,TGTGCCAGCAGTGAATTCATCAGGGGCGCTACAGATACGCAGTATTTT,CASSEFIRGATDTQYF
NA,TRBJ2-2,TRBD1,TRBV5-4,TGTGCCAGCAGCTGGGAGGGACAGGGGAACACCGGGGAGCTGTTTTTT,CASSWEGQGNTGELFF
NA,TRBJ1-5,NA,TRBV9,TGTGCCAGCAGCGGTGGAGGACTGGATCAGCCCCAGCATTTT,CASSGGGLDQPQHF